The next 5 T cell receptor beta chains were all read from a single sample in a study of shared clonotypes between healthy human individuals. This table comes from immunoSEQ multiplex PCR, and its TCRdb copy is limited to in-frame clones, with some not included. Found here are more than 2,000,000 clones, 90% to 95% of them singletons; the top ten hold 0.35% to 0.5%. Sample: naive CD4+ T cells from PBMCs. The sample's subset: CD45RA+ positively selected. The origin of the receptors is a man younger than 35 in good health. Some clones in this sample may be carry-over from other donors' samples.

The genes are TRBV11-2 and TRBJ2-3; D may match TRBD1 or TRBD2 (7 bases each). V was trimmed by 1 base and J by 9 bases, leaving 14 bases between them. The CDR3 covers 14 residues. Germline assignment: CDR1 SGHAT and CDR2 FQNNGV. The CDR3 here is CASSLVRQGGTQYF. The CDR3 region has the DNA TGTGCCAGCAGCTTAGTCCGGCAGGGGGGGACGCAGTATTTT.

The chain employs TRBV4-2 and TRBJ2-3, with 10 positions matching TRBD1. The CDR3 length is 17 residues. With 0 bases clipped from V and 6 bases from J, the junction kept 9 bases outside the gene matches. CDR1 and CDR2 from the germline V gene are LGHNA and YNFKEQ. The CDR3 loop is CASSQDHGTGAWDTQYF. As DNA, the CDR3 is TGTGCCAGCAGCCAAGATCATGGGACAGGGGCATGGGATACGCAGTATTTT.

The chain couples TRBV27 to TRBJ1-1; 7 positions match TRBD1. CDR1 is MNHEY and CDR2 is SMNVEV in the germline V gene (reference sequence). J gave up 8 bases and V 2 bases, and 20 bases lay outside the gene matches. This CDR3 is built from 18 residues. DNA for the CDR3: TGTGCCAGCAGTTTACGGGGGACAGTAACCCCAATCCTCCCCGAAGCTTTCTTT. Amino acid sequence: CASSLRGTVTPILPEAFF.

The chain couples TRBV6-5 to TRBJ1-2, with D perhaps matching TRBD1 (6 bases). The CDR3 runs to 16 residues. CDR1 is MNHEY and CDR2 is SVGAGI in the germline V gene. Trimming removed 2 bases from V and 2 bases from J, with 15 bases in between. The CDR3 here is CASSYAAYRANYGYTF. The CDR3, as DNA: TGTGCCAGCAGTTACGCAGCCTACAGGGCGAACTATGGCTACACCTTC.

The chain employs TRBV5-1 and TRBJ2-3, with 13 nucleotides matching TRBD2. This CDR3 region has 20 residues. The trim removed 2 bases at V and 6 bases at J, leaving 18 bases unmatched. Per the germline V gene, CDR1 is SGHRS and CDR2 is YFSETQ. The CDR3 bases are TGCGCCAGCAGCTTCCCGGGGGGAAAGACTAGCGGGAGGTCAGGTGATACGCAGTATTTT. This codes for CASSFPGGKTSGRSGDTQYF.